This T cell receptor beta chain was observed in a study of T cell responses to AZD1222 COVID-19 vaccine. Recipients boosted at about 4 weeks or about 12 weeks are pooled. For this clone: Its antigen remains unknown.

Method: immunoSEQ multiplex PCR; TCRdb's copy keeps in-frame clones and lacks some. The data contain approximately 150,000 clones, 85% to 95% of them singletons. Study-wide points: Seropositive AZD1222 recipients at baseline numbered only 6 or 7. Vaccine-associated CD4 TCRs ranged over spike, dominating at 160-218 and 743-854. Clonal diversity was possibly underestimated, and white British individuals and females predominated among donors.

The CDR3 has 14 amino acids. The V gene's germline CDR1 is KGHSH and CDR2 LQKENI. V dropped 3 bases and J dropped 3 bases, with 9 bases sitting between them. The sample consisted of peripheral blood, taken 28 days after the second AZD1222 dose. This TCR came from an adult who received the AZD1222 COVID-19 vaccine. The chain links TRBV18 to TRBJ1-5; D unclear. The CDR3 DNA reads TGTGCCAGCTCACCCGCCACCGTCAATCAGCCCCAGCATTTT. Residues: CASSPATVNQPQHF.